Listed below are T cell receptor beta chains from one sample, sequenced in a study of post-analysis software for immune sequencing data. TCRdb ran MiXCR on the PCR reads and lists one entry per CDR3 protein. In the table there are 700,000 to 800,000 distinct CDR3 sequences, 25% to 30% of which are singletons. Sample: blood. These receptors all come from a girl aged 5 to 17 with multiple sclerosis. CDR3s include the opening cysteine and the closing phenylalanine or tryptophan. Fields, in order: CDR3 length, clone size, V gene, D gene, J gene, CDR3 protein, CDR3 DNA. The D gene is left open where the match is weak. The size of a clone is reported for some rows only, either as once, few or many, or as a class for expanded clones.

len: 15; abundance: .; v_gene: TRBV29-1; d_gene: .; j_gene: TRBJ1-5; CDR3aa: CSVVLAGSSNQPQHF; CDR3nt: TGCAGCGTTGTATTGGCAGGGAGTAGCAATCAGCCCCAGCATTTT
len: 15; abundance: .; v_gene: TRBV20-1; d_gene: TRBD2; j_gene: TRBJ2-3; CDR3aa: CSARDGGRATDTQYF; CDR3nt: TGCAGTGCTAGAGATGGCGGGAGGGCGACAGATACGCAGTATTTT
len: 17; abundance: .; v_gene: TRBV3-1; d_gene: TRBD2; j_gene: TRBJ2-3; CDR3aa: CASSSGTSGRNTDTQYF; CDR3nt: TGTGCCAGCAGCTCCGGGACTAGCGGGAGGAACACAGATACGCAGTATTTT
len: 13; abundance: .; v_gene: TRBV20-1; d_gene: TRBD1; j_gene: TRBJ1-5; CDR3aa: CSAKTGRNQPQHF; CDR3nt: TGCAGTGCAAAGACAGGGAGAAATCAGCCCCAGCATTTT
len: 13; abundance: few; v_gene: TRBV5-1; d_gene: .; j_gene: TRBJ1-1; CDR3aa: CASKGGGNTEAFF; CDR3nt: TGCGCCAGCAAGGGGGGCGGGAACACTGAAGCTTTCTTT
len: 15; abundance: few; v_gene: TRBV11-2; d_gene: .; j_gene: TRBJ1-1; CDR3aa: CASRQSWGSNTEAFF; CDR3nt: TGTGCCAGCAGACAAAGCTGGGGTTCTAACACTGAAGCTTTCTTT
len: 17; abundance: .; v_gene: TRBV6-5; d_gene: TRBD1; j_gene: TRBJ2-7; CDR3aa: CASSYTPPGQGQFGQYF; CDR3nt: TGTGCCAGCAGTTACACGCCTCCGGGACAGGGTCAGTTTGGGCAGTACTTC
len: 12; abundance: few; v_gene: TRBV20-1; d_gene: TRBD1; j_gene: TRBJ2-5; CDR3aa: CSATRGPETQYF; CDR3nt: TGCAGTGCCACGAGGGGGCCAGAGACCCAGTACTTC
len: 16; abundance: .; v_gene: TRBV4-2; d_gene: TRBD1; j_gene: TRBJ1-2; CDR3aa: CASSLKGAMGNYGYTF; CDR3nt: TGTGCCAGCAGCCTGAAGGGGGCAATGGGTAACTATGGCTACACCTTC
len: 12; abundance: few; v_gene: TRBV7-2; d_gene: .; j_gene: TRBJ1-2; CDR3aa: CAVEGVTLGYTF; CDR3nt: TGTGCCGTCGAGGGGGTAACCCTTGGCTACACCTTC
len: 17; abundance: .; v_gene: TRBV28; d_gene: TRBD1; j_gene: TRBJ2-5; CDR3aa: CASSRARGGTGEETQYF; CDR3nt: TGTGCCAGCAGTCGCGCACGAGGAGGGACAGGGGAAGAGACCCAGTACTTC
len: 16; abundance: .; v_gene: TRBV7-6; d_gene: .; j_gene: TRBJ2-7; CDR3aa: CASSLGGRPLTYEQYF; CDR3nt: TGTGCCAGCAGCTTAGGTGGGCGACCACTGACCTACGAGCAGTACTTC